The clone carrying this T cell receptor (beta chain) qualifies as medium-sized. The data stem from a study of tumor-infiltrating lymphocytes in oesophageal squamous cell carcinoma. MiXCR, applied by TCRdb to the PCR reads, yields one record per CDR3 protein. The data contain about 22,000 distinct CDR3 sequences, roughly a third of them seen just once; the ten biggest clones take up about 18%. The sequence was collected from a female donor with esophageal squamous cell carcinoma. Sequences were obtained from esophageal tumor tissue.

The CDR3 sequence: CASRPPGSTAYEQYF. CDR3 in DNA: TGTGCCAGCAGGCCCCCAGGGTCAACGGCCTACGAGCAGTACTTC. The genes are TRBV6-1 and TRBJ2-7, with a weak D call TRBD1 (5 bases). CDR3 length: 15 amino acids. Germline CDR1 reads MNHNS; CDR2 reads SASEGT. The V and J ends lost 6 bases and 2 bases respectively, with 17 bases between them.